This T cell receptor beta chain was sequenced in a study of Graves' ophthalmopathy and Graves' hyperthyroidism. This clonotype occurred many times. Its antigen remains unknown. Transcripts of RNA were the source for amplifying TCR beta CDR3 regions. HTBI-primed RT-PCR formed the first round, and a multiplex PCR formed the second. TCRdb processed the multiplex PCR reads anew with MiXCR; each CDR3 protein has one entry. The data show hundreds of thousands of distinct CDR3 sequences, under 50% seen once. This CDR3 spans 13 amino acids. The V segment lost 6 bases and the J segment 3 bases; nucleotides outside the gene matches: 6. Germline V CDR1 and CDR2: SQVTM, ANQGSEA. Ophthalmopathy donors showed moderate-to-severe activity, CAS ≥3, NOSPECS ≥4 and a duration under 3 months. Findings and caveats of the study: Most thyroid clonotypes expanded beyond 0.001 frequency were also found in blood. Discriminating ophthalmopathy from stable hyperthyroidism, a 13-signature model attained a sensitivity of 85% to 90% and a specificity of about 79%. The model achieved about 64% sensitivity and around 78% specificity for ophthalmopathy progression.

Input material: peripheral blood. The chain employs TRBV29-1 and TRBJ1-2; the match to TRBD1 covers 8 bases. This receptor was obtained from an adult man with Graves' ophthalmopathy. The DNA of the CDR3 is TGCAGCGTCTTCAGGGGGCCGGACTATGGCTACACCTTC. Translation gives CSVFRGPDYGYTF. The full variable domain, rest sourced from reference TRBV29-1 and TRBJ1-2, is SAVISQKPSRDICQRGTSLTIQCQVDSQVTMMFWYRQQPGQSLTLIATANQGSEATYESGFVIDKFPISRPNLTFSTLTVSNMSPEDSSIYLCSVFRGPDYGYTFGSGTRLTVV.